This T cell receptor beta chain was obtained from a study of CD8+ T cells in alopecia areata. About the research overall: For the treated group, dosing was oral tofacitinib at 5 to 10 mg twice daily. Broader study findings: Tofacitinib significantly reduced both scalp clonality and expanded CD8+ clones among the top 100. With one nonresponder, baseline CD8+ expansion's link to response remains uncertain.

Extraction and reverse transcription of RNA yielded cDNA as the sequencing template. TCRdb keeps only in-frame clones here, not all; method: immunoSEQ multiplex PCR. The table records under 150,000 clones, 50% to 65% of them present only once. For this clone: Its antigen is currently unknown.

The treatment is: oral pan-JAK inhibitor, 5-10 mg twice daily. There are 13 residues in the CDR3. The junction had 1 base not matched to a gene; V was cut back by 6 bases and J by 3 bases. The germline gives CDR1 MNHEY, CDR2 SMNVEV (reference sequence). This TCR was recovered from a human donor with alopecia areata. The source was CD4+ T cells sorted from blood, collected at week 24, from a patient treated with tofacitinib. The V gene is TRBV27, the J gene TRBJ2-7; TRBD2 matches 11 bases. The DNA of the CDR3 is TGTGCCAGCAGCCTAGCGGGGGGCTACGAGCAGTACTTC. Amino acids: CASSLAGGYEQYF.